These 32 T cell receptor beta chains share one sample of origin, sequenced in a study of control samples from healthy donors and cancer patients. Produced via immunoSEQ multiplex PCR; TCRdb's table is partial and in-frame only. This sample has about 140,000 clones; approximately 92% occur once, and the top ten carry approximately 11%. Sequencing used blood. These receptors came from a man aged 30 to 45 in good health.

The J gene is TRBJ1-5, the V gene TRBV10-3; TRBD1 aligns across 7 bases. With V trimmed by 1 base and J by 3 bases, 3 bases remained unmatched. Germline V gene sequence: CDR1 ENHRY, CDR2 SYGVKD. This CDR3 comprises 15 residues. CDR3 in DNA: TGTGCCATCAGTGAGTGGGGACAGAACAATCAGCCCCAGCATTTT. Protein: CAISEWGQNNQPQHF.

This clone was seen a single time. The J gene is TRBJ2-1, the V gene TRBV5-1; 12 bases line up with TRBD2. The junction had 8 bases not matched to a gene; V was cut back by 4 bases and J by 6 bases. Germline V gene data show CDR1 as SGHRS and CDR2 as YFSETQ. This CDR3 has 16 amino acids. Written as DNA, the CDR3 is TGCGCCAGCAGCCCCCCACTAGCGGGAGGTGTCAATGAGCAGTTCTTC. Residues: CASSPPLAGGVNEQFF.

This chain connects TRBV15 to TRBJ2-5, with D unclear. Germline V gene sequence: CDR1 LNHNV, CDR2 YYDKDF (reference sequence). V lost 0 bases and J lost 2, with 7 bases in between. The CDR3 is made up of 14 amino acids. The CDR3: CATSRERIQETQYF. In DNA, the CDR3 is TGTGCCACCAGCAGAGAGCGGATTCAAGAGACCCAGTACTTC.

The rearrangement joins TRBV11-2 to TRBJ2-7, with D possibly being TRBD1 (6 bases). The CDR3 extends over 15 amino acids. Germline V gene lookup returns CDR1 SGHAT and CDR2 FQNNGV. V was pared by 5 bases and J by 0 bases, with 14 bases between. The CDR3 is CASSPGTSRSYEQYF. For the CDR3, the DNA is TGTGCCAGCAGCCCGGGGACATCACGCTCCTACGAGCAGTACTTC.

This clone has a single count. V gene TRBV7-8 combines with J gene TRBJ1-1, with TRBD1 matching over 8 bases. This CDR3 has 20 residues. J lost 7 bases, V lost 1 base, and 23 bases had no gene match. The germline gives CDR1 SGHVS, CDR2 FQNEAQ. The CDR3 region is CASSLGTMPLRGRRGNEAFF. In DNA form, the CDR3 reads TGTGCCAGCAGCTTAGGGACCATGCCTCTCAGGGGGCGGAGGGGGAATGAAGCTTTCTTT.

The chain combines TRBV6-6 with TRBJ1-5; 9 bases fit TRBD1. CDR3 length: 15 residues. Trimming removed 6 bases from V and 6 bases from J; junction bases left unmatched: 9. The germline V gene encodes CDR1 MNHNY and CDR2 SVGAGI (reference sequence). CDR3 amino acids: CASRRTGELSQPQHF. DNA for the CDR3: TGTGCCAGCAGGAGGACAGGGGAGTTAAGTCAGCCCCAGCATTTT.

V and J are TRBV27 and TRBJ1-2; unclear D gene. Trimming pared 5 bases from V and 6 bases from J, leaving 10 bases between. The CDR3 covers 12 residues. Germline V gives CDR1 MNHEY, CDR2 SMNVEV (reference sequence). CDR3 DNA sequence: TGTGCCAGCAGTGACGGACTTGATGGCTACACCTTC. Its translation: CASSDGLDGYTF.

The chain has TRBV2 and TRBJ2-1, with D maybe TRBD2 (5 bases). The CDR3 length is 14 residues. Trimming pared 8 bases from V and 2 bases from J, leaving 13 bases between. Looked up from germline, CDR1 is SNHLY and CDR2 is FYNNEI. This CDR3 is CASCFDYTYNEQFF. In DNA form, the CDR3 reads TGTGCCAGCTGCTTCGACTACACCTACAATGAGCAGTTCTTC.

This rearrangement joins TRBV5-4 to TRBJ1-4; TRBD1 agrees at 9 bases. V was clipped by 4 bases and J by 14 bases; unmatched bases: 9. The CDR3 runs to 13 residues. From germline, CDR1 is SGHNT and CDR2 YYREEE (reference sequence). Written as DNA, the CDR3 is TGTGCCAGCAGCCTGGGGACAGGGTCGGTTCTGTTTTTT. It is translated as CASSLGTGSVLFF.

This CDR3 reads CASSFRIQGETQYF. The CDR3 nucleotides read TGTGCCAGCAGCTTTAGGATTCAGGGGGAGACCCAGTACTTC. The V call is TRBV11-2, the J call TRBJ2-5; possibly TRBD1 for D (6 bases). The germline gives CDR1 SGHAT, CDR2 FQNNGV. The length of the CDR3 is 14 residues. Trimming shortened V by 3 bases and J by 5 bases, and 13 bases separated the two germline ends.

This sequence joins TRBV3-1 (or the pseudogene TRBV3-2) and TRBJ1-1; perhaps TRBD1 as D (6 bases). This CDR3 has 12 residues. V lost 5 bases to trimming and J lost 4 bases, with 8 bases between them. From germline, CDR1 is LGHDT and CDR2 YNNKEL (reference sequence). Here the CDR3 DNA reads TGTGCCAGCAGCGAAGGGGGCACTGAAGCTTTCTTT. The encoded protein is CASSEGGTEAFF.

The V and J genes are TRBV27 and TRBJ2-5; 7 bases align to TRBD1. V lost 6 bases to trimming and J lost 1 base; unmatched junction nucleotides: 8. CDR3 length: 15 amino acids. The germline V gene encodes CDR1 MNHEY and CDR2 SMNVEV (reference sequence). CDR3 sequence: CASRYRGNPQETQYF. The DNA for the CDR3 is TGTGCCAGCAGATACAGGGGCAACCCCCAAGAGACCCAGTACTTC.

The rearrangement uses TRBV7-2 and TRBJ2-1; 8 nucleotides line up with TRBD1. Germline V gives CDR1 SGHTA, CDR2 FQGNSA. The V gene end was trimmed by 5 bases and the J gene end by 15 bases; junction bases not matched to a gene: 12. The CDR3 has 13 amino acids. The DNA for the CDR3 is TGTGCCAGCAGCGCTAACCTTGGACAGGGCTGGTTCTTC. Protein sequence: CASSANLGQGWFF.

The V gene is TRBV5-6, the J gene TRBJ2-5, with D maybe TRBD2 (6 bases). Germline V lookup: CDR1 SGHDT, CDR2 YYEEEE. V was trimmed by 0 bases and J by 5 bases, leaving 17 bases between them. CDR3 length equals 16 residues. Written as DNA, the CDR3 is TGTGCCAGCAGCTTGGCCTTGGGTATGAGCGGGGAGACCCAGTACTTC. It codes for CASSLALGMSGETQYF.

V is TRBV24-1 and J is TRBJ2-2, with D unclear. Trimming pared 0 bases from V and 3 bases from J, leaving 7 bases between. The V gene's germline CDR1 is KGHDR and CDR2 SFDVKD. The CDR3 has 15 amino acids. The CDR3 is CATSDLYMDTGELFF. CDR3 DNA sequence: TGTGCCACCAGTGATTTGTATATGGACACCGGGGAGCTGTTTTTT.

The CDR3, as DNA: TGTGCCAGTAGCCTCCTAGCGGGGCTCTCTGGGGCCAACGTCCTGACTTTC. It specifies CASSLLAGLSGANVLTF. This chain uses TRBV19 with TRBJ2-6; 9 nucleotides agree with TRBD2. V lost 6 bases to trimming and J lost 0 bases; unmatched junction nucleotides: 6. The germline V gene has CDR1 LNHDA and CDR2 SQIVND (reference sequence). CDR3 length equals 17 residues.

Turning to this clone: At one of its ends the junction is not consistent with the germline gene, which may arise from a read error. This chain uses TRBV18 with TRBJ2-7; 10 nucleotides align to TRBD1. Per germline, CDR1 KGHSH and CDR2 LQKENI. There are 15 residues in the CDR3. CDR3 sequence: CAGSPPATGGIKQYF. The DNA of the CDR3 is TGTGCCGGCTCACCACCGGCGACAGGGGGCATAAAGCAGTACTTC.

V and J are TRBV2 and TRBJ1-1; 9 positions match TRBD1. The CDR3 runs 17 residues. Germline values: CDR1 SNHLY, CDR2 FYNNEI. V was pared by 5 bases and J by 0 bases, with 10 bases of the junction left unmatched. CDR3 bases: TGTGCCAGCAGTCCTTCACAGGGGGCCCTCTTGAACACTGAAGCTTTCTTT. The encoded protein is CASSPSQGALLNTEAFF.

As to this clone: One junction end disagrees with the germline gene, perhaps due to a read error. The genes are TRBV20-1 and TRBJ2-1, with 14 bases aligning to TRBD2. The CDR3 covers 11 residues. The germline V gene encodes CDR1 DFQATT and CDR2 SNEGSKA (reference sequence). The DNA for the CDR3 is TGCAGTGCCGGGACTAGCGGGAGTTGGGTCTTC. Its translation: CSAGTSGSWVF.

J is TRBJ2-3 and V is TRBV28, with D possibly TRBD2 on 6 matching bases. Trimming cost V 2 bases and J 0 bases, with 6 bases left between them. This CDR3 contains 14 residues. Germline V lookup: CDR1 MDHEN, CDR2 SYDVKM. The CDR3 is CASSLGTSTDTQYF. DNA of the CDR3: TGTGCCAGCAGTTTAGGGACTAGCACAGATACGCAGTATTTT.

In DNA, the CDR3 is TGCAGTGCTAGGGGAGGTGAGCAGTTCTTC. Its protein is CSARGGEQFF. V and J are TRBV20-1 and TRBJ2-1, with D possibly TRBD2 on 6 matching bases. V was cut by 3 bases and J by 9 bases, with 6 bases left in between. CDR1 DFQATT and CDR2 SNEGSKA come from the germline V gene (reference sequence). The CDR3 covers 10 residues.

This clone appeared a single time. V is TRBV2 and J is TRBJ1-5; 10 bases match TRBD1. The germline CDR1 and CDR2 sequences are SNHLY and FYNNEI. The CDR3 has 18 amino acids. V gave up 6 bases and J gave up 0 bases; unmatched junction bases: 11. The chain's CDR3 is CASSPPDRGTTSNQPQHF. The CDR3 nucleotides read TGTGCCAGCAGCCCCCCGGACAGGGGGACTACTAGCAATCAGCCCCAGCATTTT.

The rearrangement links TRBV30 to TRBJ1-2; D is ambiguous. The CDR3 consists of 13 residues. The V end was cut by 1 base, the J end by 5 bases, with 11 bases between. Germline-derived CDR1 and CDR2 are GTSNPN and SVGIG (reference sequence). The CDR3 loop is CAWSADLGYGYTF. CDR3 DNA: TGTGCCTGGAGTGCGGACCTGGGATATGGCTACACCTTC.

J is TRBJ2-2 and V is TRBV6-5; a possible D gene is TRBD2 (5 bases). The V end lost 5 bases, the J end lost 7 bases, and 11 bases lay between the germline ends. CDR1 MNHEY and CDR2 SVGAGI come from the germline V gene. CDR3 length: 13 amino acids. The CDR3 DNA is TGTGCCAGCAGTCCCAGAGGAGGCGGGGAGCTGTTTTTT. Its translation is CASSPRGGGELFF.

The chain employs TRBV5-8 and TRBJ1-1; D gene uncertain. Trimming shortened V by 4 bases and J by 3 bases, and 13 bases separated the two germline ends. The germline V gene has CDR1 SGHTS and CDR2 YDEGEE. The CDR3 runs 14 residues. CDR3 bases: TGTGCCAGCAGCCGGGCCGCCCGAGACACTGAAGCTTTCTTT. The encoded protein is CASSRAARDTEAFF.

The CDR3 DNA reads as TGTGCCAGCAGTCCAACTAGCGGCAATTACAATGAGCAGTTCTTC. This translates into CASSPTSGNYNEQFF. The genes are TRBV27 and TRBJ2-1; 8 nucleotides match TRBD2. CDR1 is MNHEY, CDR2 SMNVEV, per germline (reference sequence). The CDR3 contains 15 residues. V dropped 5 bases and J dropped 4; count of bases not matched to a gene: 7.

The chain is built from TRBV3-1 (or the pseudogene TRBV3-2) and TRBJ1-2; TRBD1 matches 7 bases. V trimming: 2 bases; J trimming: 6 bases; junction bases outside the gene matches: 6. CDR3 length: 14 residues. Germline V gives CDR1 LGHDT, CDR2 YNNKEL (reference sequence). The CDR3 loop is CASSQSNRGHGYTF. The CDR3, as DNA: TGTGCCAGCAGCCAATCCAACAGGGGTCATGGCTACACCTTC.

As DNA, the CDR3 is TGTGCCAGCAGCAGAGGGGGAGGTCAGCCCCAGCATTTT. Translated, it gives CASSRGGGQPQHF. The V call is TRBV21-1, the J call TRBJ1-5. TRBV21-1 is assigned pseudogene status. The CDR3 covers 13 residues.

This clone has just one count. The rearrangement joins TRBV28 to TRBJ1-2; 7 positions agree with TRBD1. The CDR3 loop spans 14 amino acids. Germline V gives CDR1 MDHEN, CDR2 SYDVKM. The junction had 10 bases not matched to a gene; V was cut back by 6 bases and J by 6 bases. The CDR3 is CASSQLQTGDGYTF. The CDR3 bases are TGTGCCAGCAGCCAACTTCAAACAGGGGATGGCTACACCTTC.

The sample holds a few counts of this clone. The rearrangement uses TRBV4-2 and TRBJ2-3; tentative D call: TRBD2 (5 bases). The germline V gene has CDR1 LGHNA and CDR2 YNFKEQ. V was pared by 3 bases and J by 3 bases, with 16 bases between. This CDR3 has 16 residues. The CDR3 protein is CASSHLSGGHTDTQYF. Written as DNA, the CDR3 is TGTGCCAGCAGCCACCTGTCCGGAGGTCATACAGATACGCAGTATTTT.

This clone was found a few times. V and J are TRBV30 and TRBJ1-4; 7 nucleotides line up with TRBD1. Germline V gives CDR1 GTSNPN, CDR2 SVGIG (reference sequence). The CDR3 is made up of 13 amino acids. Unmatched junction bases numbered 8, after V lost 6 bases and J lost 7 bases. CDR3 loop: CACRQGGVEKLFF. The CDR3 coding sequence is TGTGCCTGTCGACAGGGTGGGGTTGAAAAACTGTTTTTT.

Only a few counts were recorded for this clone. V usage is TRBV27 and J usage is TRBJ2-7; 7 bases align to TRBD1. The CDR3 covers 14 residues. V shed 6 bases and J 1 base; nucleotides not matched to a gene: 6. Germline V gene sequence: CDR1 MNHEY, CDR2 SMNVEV (reference sequence). CDR3 protein: CASRIGTDSYEQYF. The CDR3 nucleotides read TGTGCCAGCAGGATCGGGACAGATTCCTACGAGCAGTACTTC.